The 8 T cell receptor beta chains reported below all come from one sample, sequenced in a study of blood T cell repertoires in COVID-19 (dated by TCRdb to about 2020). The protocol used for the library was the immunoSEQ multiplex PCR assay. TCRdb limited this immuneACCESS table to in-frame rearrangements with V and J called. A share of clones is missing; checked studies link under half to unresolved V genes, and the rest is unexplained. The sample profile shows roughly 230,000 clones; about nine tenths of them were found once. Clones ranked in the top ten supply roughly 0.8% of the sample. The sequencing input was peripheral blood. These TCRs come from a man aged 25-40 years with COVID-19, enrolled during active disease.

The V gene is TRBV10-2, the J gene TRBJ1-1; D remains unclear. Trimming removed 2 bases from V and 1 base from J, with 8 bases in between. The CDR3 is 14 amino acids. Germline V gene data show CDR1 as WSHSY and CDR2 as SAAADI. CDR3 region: CASSERVGNTEAFF. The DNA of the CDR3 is TGCGCCAGCAGTGAGCGGGTCGGGAACACTGAAGCTTTCTTT.

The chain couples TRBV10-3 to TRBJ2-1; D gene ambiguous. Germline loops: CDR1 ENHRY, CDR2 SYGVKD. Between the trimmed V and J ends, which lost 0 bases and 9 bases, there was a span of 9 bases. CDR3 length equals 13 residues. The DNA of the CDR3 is TGTGCCATCAGTGAGTCAGAGGCCTCTGAGCAGTTCTTC. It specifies CAISESEASEQFF.

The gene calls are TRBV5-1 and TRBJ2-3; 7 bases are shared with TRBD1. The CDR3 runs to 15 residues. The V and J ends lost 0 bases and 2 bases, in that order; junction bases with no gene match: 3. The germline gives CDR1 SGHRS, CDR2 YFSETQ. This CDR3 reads CASSLGQGYTDTQYF. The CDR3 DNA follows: TGCGCCAGCAGCTTGGGACAGGGTTACACAGATACGCAGTATTTT.

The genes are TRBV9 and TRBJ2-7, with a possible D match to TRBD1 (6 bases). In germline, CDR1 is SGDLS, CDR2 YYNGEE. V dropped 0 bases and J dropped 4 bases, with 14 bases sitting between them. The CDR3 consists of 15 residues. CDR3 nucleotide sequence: TGTGCCAGCAGCGTAGCCCAGGAAAGGGGGTACGAGCAGTACTTC. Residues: CASSVAQERGYEQYF.

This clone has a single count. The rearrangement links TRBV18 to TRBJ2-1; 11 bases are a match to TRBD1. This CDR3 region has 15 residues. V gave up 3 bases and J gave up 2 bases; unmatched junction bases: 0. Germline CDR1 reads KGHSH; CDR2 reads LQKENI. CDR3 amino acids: CASSPGQGAYNEQFF. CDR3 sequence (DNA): TGTGCCAGCTCACCGGGACAGGGGGCCTACAATGAGCAGTTCTTC.

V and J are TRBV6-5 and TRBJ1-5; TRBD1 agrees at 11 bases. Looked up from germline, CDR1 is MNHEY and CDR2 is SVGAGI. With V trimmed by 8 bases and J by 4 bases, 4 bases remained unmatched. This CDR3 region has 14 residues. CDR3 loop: CASGDRGSNQPQHF. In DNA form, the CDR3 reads TGTGCCAGCGGGGACAGGGGGAGTAATCAGCCCCAGCATTTT.

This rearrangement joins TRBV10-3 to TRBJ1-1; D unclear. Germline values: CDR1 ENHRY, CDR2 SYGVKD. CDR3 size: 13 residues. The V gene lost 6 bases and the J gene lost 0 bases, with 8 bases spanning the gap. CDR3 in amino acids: CAIRLSLNTEAFF. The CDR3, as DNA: TGTGCCATCAGATTGTCCTTGAACACTGAAGCTTTCTTT.

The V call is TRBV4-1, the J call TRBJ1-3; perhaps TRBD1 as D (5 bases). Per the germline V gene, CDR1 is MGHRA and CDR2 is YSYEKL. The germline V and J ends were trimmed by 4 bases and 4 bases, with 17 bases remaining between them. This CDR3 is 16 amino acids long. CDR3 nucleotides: TGCGCCAGCAGCCTCGAGGGGAGGACGACGGGAAACACCATATATTTT. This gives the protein CASSLEGRTTGNTIYF.